Each of the 27 T cell receptor beta chains below was sequenced from the same sample in a study of blood T cell repertoires in COVID-19. Method: immunoSEQ multiplex PCR; TCRdb's copy keeps in-frame clones and lacks some. The sample records about 180,000 clones, roughly 80% being singletons. Sequenced: PBMCs or T cells enriched from blood (not recorded which). The origin of the receptors is a woman aged 50 to 65 who had recovered from COVID-19.

Only one count was recorded for this clone. This chain uses TRBV5-1 with TRBJ2-2, with D tentatively TRBD2 (6 bases). Germline values: CDR1 SGHRS, CDR2 YFSETQ. The CDR3 has 18 amino acids. V was trimmed by 4 bases and J by 6 bases, leaving 25 bases between them. The CDR3 nucleotides are TGCGCCAGCAGCCTTTCCTCAAGACTAGACCTTAGAGCCGGGGAGCTGTTTTTT. This encodes CASSLSSRLDLRAGELFF.

The V gene is TRBV27, the J gene TRBJ2-7; tentative D call: TRBD1 (6 bases). The CDR3 spans 14 residues. Trimming took off 1 base at V and 7 bases at J, with 14 bases between the two ends. Per the germline V gene, CDR1 is MNHEY and CDR2 is SMNVEV (reference sequence). CDR3 region: CASSLYPTGQEQYF. The CDR3 bases are TGTGCCAGCAGTTTATATCCGACAGGTCAGGAGCAGTACTTC.

This clone was detected only a few times. The chain is built from TRBV7-2 and TRBJ1-1; D is unclear. CDR3 length: 14 amino acids. V lost 2 bases and J lost 1, with 8 bases in between. The germline CDR1 and CDR2 sequences are SGHTA and FQGNSA. CDR3 sequence reads: CASSLRWANTEAFF. The CDR3 DNA is TGTGCCAGCAGCTTACGTTGGGCGAACACTGAAGCTTTCTTT.

Here the CDR3 reads CASSAQRSPPTDTQYF. The CDR3 region has the DNA TGTGCCAGCAGCGCCCAGCGGTCCCCTCCCACAGATACGCAGTATTTT. V usage is TRBV3-1 (or the pseudogene TRBV3-2) and J usage is TRBJ2-3, with a weak D call TRBD2 (5 bases). The CDR3 runs to 16 residues. V lost 5 bases to trimming and J lost 2 bases, with 17 bases between them. From germline, CDR1 is LGHDT and CDR2 YNNKEL (reference sequence).

This clone came up once. The chain recombines TRBV10-3 with TRBJ1-1; a possible D gene is TRBD1 (6 bases). In germline, CDR1 is ENHRY, CDR2 SYGVKD. V lost 6 bases, J lost 7 bases, and 9 bases lay in between. CDR3 size: 11 residues. The CDR3 loop is CAIREQGEAFF. CDR3 DNA sequence: TGTGCCATCAGAGAACAGGGTGAAGCTTTCTTT.

The V and J genes are TRBV28 and TRBJ2-3; D perhaps matches TRBD1 (5 bases). The V gene's germline CDR1 is MDHEN and CDR2 SYDVKM. The CDR3 runs 15 residues. Trimming pared 5 bases from V and 4 bases from J, leaving 16 bases between. CDR3 loop: CASSPRQFQPDTQYF. As DNA, the CDR3 is TGTGCCAGCAGTCCCAGACAGTTTCAGCCAGATACGCAGTATTTT.

This sequence joins TRBV10-1 and TRBJ2-2; the D gene is possibly TRBD2 (6 bases). The germline V and J ends were trimmed by 10 bases and 1 base, with 13 bases remaining between them. The CDR3 contains 14 residues. The germline V gene has CDR1 WNHNN and CDR2 SYGVQD (reference sequence). CDR3 residues: CATQPGRNTGELFF. DNA of the CDR3: TGCGCCACCCAGCCCGGGAGGAACACCGGGGAGCTGTTTTTT.

The chain joins TRBV3-1 (or the pseudogene TRBV3-2) to TRBJ2-3; 8 bases fit TRBD2. The CDR3 has 16 amino acids. J lost 5 bases, V lost 4 bases, and 11 bases had no gene match. Germline CDR1 and CDR2: LGHDT and YNNKEL (reference sequence). The CDR3 DNA is TGTGCCAGCAGCCGCGAGGGAGCGGGAGAGCTAGATACGCAGTATTTT. Residues: CASSREGAGELDTQYF.

The genes are TRBV29-1 and TRBJ2-1; 10 positions agree with TRBD2. The junction had 12 bases not matched to a gene; V was cut back by 2 bases and J by 2 bases. CDR3 length: 18 amino acids. The germline V gene has CDR1 SQVTM and CDR2 ANQGSEA. The CDR3 nucleotides are TGCAGCGTTGAACGGTTGATAGCGGGAGGAAAAACCTACAATGAGCAGTTCTTC. Translating it yields CSVERLIAGGKTYNEQFF.

The V gene is TRBV30, the J gene TRBJ1-1, with D maybe TRBD1 (5 bases). The ends were cut back, 4 bases at V and 1 base at J, with 10 bases in the middle. The CDR3 totals 13 residues. Per the germline V gene, CDR1 is GTSNPN and CDR2 is SVGIG (reference sequence). This CDR3 reads CAWNRGSNTEAFF. For the CDR3, the DNA is TGTGCCTGGAATAGGGGCTCGAACACTGAAGCTTTCTTT.

The chain carries TRBV5-5 and TRBJ2-1; 10 bases agree with TRBD2. V was pared by 2 bases and J by 10 bases, with 9 bases of the junction left unmatched. This CDR3 contains 15 residues. CDR1 SGHKS and CDR2 YYEKEE come from the germline V gene (reference sequence). The CDR3 coding sequence is TGTGCCAGCAGCTTCGGGGTAGCGGGAGGCTTGGAGCAGTTCTTC. Residues: CASSFGVAGGLEQFF.

This sequence joins TRBV5-8 and TRBJ2-5, with 13 bases aligning to TRBD2. Germline V CDR1 and CDR2: SGHTS, YDEGEE. J lost 0 bases, V lost 4 bases, and 3 bases had no gene match. The CDR3 is 16 amino acids. The CDR3 loop is CASSRGLAGNQETQYF. CDR3 nucleotide sequence: TGTGCCAGCAGCCGGGGACTAGCGGGGAACCAAGAGACCCAGTACTTC.

V is TRBV2 and J is TRBJ1-3; D gene ambiguous. V was cut by 5 bases and J by 2 bases, with 16 bases left in between. CDR1 and CDR2 from the germline V gene are SNHLY and FYNNEI. CDR3 length equals 16 residues. The CDR3 loop reads CASSSRMGSAGNTIYF. The CDR3 coding sequence is TGTGCCAGCAGTTCCCGAATGGGTAGCGCTGGAAACACCATATATTTT.

This clone has just a few counts. CDR3 sequence reads: CASSSGMGGSNQPQHF. In DNA form, the CDR3 reads TGCGCCAGCAGCTCAGGGATGGGAGGAAGCAATCAGCCCCAGCATTTT. The chain recombines TRBV5-1 with TRBJ1-5; D is perhaps TRBD1 (5 bases). This CDR3 is built from 16 residues. The ends were cut back, 3 bases at V and 1 base at J, with 14 bases in the middle. Germline CDR1 and CDR2: SGHRS and YFSETQ.

The chain is built from TRBV9 and TRBJ1-1; 7 bases are a match to TRBD1. The CDR3 is made up of 16 amino acids. V trimming: 3 bases; J trimming: 0 bases; junction bases outside the gene matches: 8. Germline assignment: CDR1 SGDLS and CDR2 YYNGEE. The CDR3 DNA reads TGTGCCAGCAGCGCGAAGGGGGCGCGGTTGAACACTGAAGCTTTCTTT. It yields the protein CASSAKGARLNTEAFF.

V is TRBV7-2 and J is TRBJ2-1; TRBD2 aligns across 11 bases. The CDR3 covers 17 residues. Trimming at V came to 5 bases and at J to 7 bases, leaving 13 bases not matched to a gene. Per germline, CDR1 SGHTA and CDR2 FQGNSA. The CDR3 DNA sequence: TGTGCCAGCAGCGTAGTCCCTATAGCGGGAGGGCCGAATGAGCAGTTCTTC. Translating it yields CASSVVPIAGGPNEQFF.

About this clone itself: Other DNA sequences in this sample translate to the same CDR3. The V call is TRBV19, the J call TRBJ1-1; 7 nucleotides match TRBD1. V dropped 1 base and J dropped 4; count of bases not matched to a gene: 0. The CDR3 sequence is 13 residues long. Germline CDR1 LNHDA, CDR2 SQIVND (reference sequence). The CDR3, as DNA: TGTGCCAGTAGTATAGGGACAGGCACTGAAGCTTTCTTT. As protein: CASSIGTGTEAFF.

This clone has just a few counts. The rearrangement links TRBV4-1 to TRBJ2-4, with 8 positions matching TRBD1. Unmatched junction bases numbered 11, after V lost 11 bases and J lost 8 bases. The CDR3 covers 13 residues. In germline, CDR1 is MGHRA, CDR2 YSYEKL. CDR3 loop: CAAGSGGYDIQYF. In DNA form, the CDR3 reads TGCGCCGCGGGGTCAGGGGGCTATGACATTCAGTACTTC.

The chain joins TRBV6-2 or TRBV6-3 to TRBJ2-7; 8 bases are a match to TRBD1. With the DNA end fitting TRBJ2-5 better, the J assignment may be wrong. The CDR3 has 13 residues. Germline CDR1 reads MNHEY; CDR2 reads SVGEGT. The CDR3 DNA is TGTGCCAGCAGTTTGCCAGGACAGGGGACCCAGTACTTC. It codes for CASSLPGQGTQYF.

This clone was seen a handful of times. The genes are TRBV28 and TRBJ1-5; 8 bases line up with TRBD1. The CDR3 covers 16 residues. Germline V gives CDR1 MDHEN, CDR2 SYDVKM. V was pared by 7 bases and J by 3 bases, with 11 bases of the junction left unmatched. CDR3 nucleotides: TGTGCCAGCACTATAAGACAGGGGAGGGTCAATCAGCCCCAGCATTTT. It encodes CASTIRQGRVNQPQHF. The whole variable domain, filled in from reference TRBV28 and TRBJ1-5, reads DVKVTQSSRYLVKRTGEKVFLECVQDMDHENMFWYRQDPGLGLRLIYFSYDVKMKEKGDIPEGYSVSREKKERFSLILESASTNQTSMYLCASTIRQGRVNQPQHFGDGTRLSIL.

This clone was seen more than once but under ten times. The chain combines TRBV6-5 with TRBJ1-2; 9 bases match TRBD1. This CDR3 is built from 14 residues. Trimming at V came to 5 bases and at J to 4 bases, leaving 5 bases not matched to a gene. Germline V gene data show CDR1 as MNHEY and CDR2 as SVGAGI. CDR3 amino acids: CASSRGQGGYGYTF. The CDR3 bases are TGTGCCAGCAGTCGGGGACAGGGAGGCTATGGCTACACCTTC.

V usage is TRBV7-9 and J usage is TRBJ2-2, with 9 nucleotides matching TRBD1. The trim removed 1 base at V and 3 bases at J, leaving 6 bases unmatched. Germline V gives CDR1 SEHNR, CDR2 FQNEAQ (reference sequence). CDR3 length equals 17 residues. CDR3 sequence reads: CASSLGGTGPYTGELFF. The CDR3 bases are TGTGCCAGCAGCTTAGGAGGGACAGGGCCGTACACCGGGGAGCTGTTTTTT.

The chain uses TRBV5-6 and TRBJ2-1, with 12 bases fitting TRBD2. CDR1 is SGHDT and CDR2 is YYEEEE in the germline V gene. This CDR3 spans 18 amino acids. V dropped 4 bases and J dropped 3; count of bases not matched to a gene: 11. The CDR3 DNA follows: TGTGCCAGCAGCCCCGGACTAGCGGGAAGGTTAGGCTACAATGAGCAGTTCTTC. This translates into CASSPGLAGRLGYNEQFF.

This chain joins TRBV23-1 and TRBJ1-3; the D is unclear. TRBV23-1 is marked as an open reading frame, function uncertain. The CDR3 runs 17 residues. The ends were cut back, 0 bases at V and 2 bases at J, with 14 bases in the middle. The CDR3: CASSQSSLGAAGNTIYF. The CDR3 DNA reads as TGCGCCAGCAGTCAATCAAGTTTAGGAGCCGCTGGAAACACCATATATTTT.

The V gene is TRBV12-3 or TRBV12-4, the J gene TRBJ2-1; D remains unclear. Trimming stripped 7 bases from V and 7 bases from J, with 11 bases between. CDR3 size: 12 residues. This chain's CDR3 is CASTTQVNEQFF. The CDR3 nucleotides are TGTGCCAGCACTACCCAGGTTAATGAGCAGTTCTTC.

This clone was detected only a few times. The rearrangement uses TRBV2 and TRBJ2-1, with 8 bases matching TRBD2. Germline CDR1 reads SNHLY; CDR2 reads FYNNEI. There are 12 residues in the CDR3. V lost 6 bases, J lost 12 bases, and 7 bases stayed unmatched. The DNA of the CDR3 is TGTGCCAGCAGGATAACTAGCGGATCGCAGTTCTTC. It specifies CASRITSGSQFF.

The chain carries TRBV5-1 and TRBJ2-7; TRBD1 is a possible D gene (6 bases). The germline gives CDR1 SGHRS, CDR2 YFSETQ. The V and J ends lost 4 bases and 3 bases respectively, with 17 bases between them. There are 15 residues in the CDR3. The DNA for the CDR3 is TGCGCCAGCAGCCTATCAGGACAGCCCGGCTACGAGCAGTACTTC. Translated: CASSLSGQPGYEQYF.